The 27 T cell receptor beta chains below come from one sample, sequenced in a study of blood T cell repertoires in COVID-19. Repertoires were generated with immunoSEQ multiplex PCR, while TCRdb's copy carries only in-frame clones and drops some. The sample carries a few hundred thousand clones, around 90% recorded once. Material: PBMCs or T cells enriched from blood (not recorded which). The source is a young woman with acute COVID-19.

The chain is built from TRBV18 and TRBJ1-1, with D maybe TRBD1 (5 bases). V was shortened by 2 bases and J by 0 bases, with 13 bases between the two germline ends. This CDR3 region has 16 residues. Per the germline V gene, CDR1 is KGHSH and CDR2 is LQKENI. CDR3 sequence: CASSPVRGWLNTEAFF. DNA of the CDR3: TGTGCCAGCTCACCAGTTCGGGGGTGGCTGAACACTGAAGCTTTCTTT. Using reference TRBV18 and TRBJ1-1 for the parts outside the CDR3, the full variable domain is NAGVMQNPRHLVRRRGQEARLRCSPMKGHSHVYWYRQLPEEGLKFMVYLQKENIIDESGMPKERFSAEFPKEGPSILRIQQVVRGDSAAYFCASSPVRGWLNTEAFFGQGTRLTVV.

V is TRBV18 and J is TRBJ1-4; 9 bases line up with TRBD1. The CDR3 length is 16 residues. In germline, CDR1 is KGHSH, CDR2 LQKENI. V dropped 3 bases and J dropped 4; count of bases not matched to a gene: 6. Here the CDR3 reads CASSPTGTGINEKLFF. The CDR3 DNA reads as TGTGCCAGCTCACCCACGGGGACAGGGATTAATGAAAAACTGTTTTTT.

The V and J genes are TRBV19 and TRBJ2-1; D possibly corresponds to TRBD2 (8 bases). The CDR3 has 14 residues. V was pared by 5 bases and J by 9 bases, with 17 bases between. Per the germline V gene, CDR1 is LNHDA and CDR2 is SQIVND (reference sequence). CDR3 coding DNA: TGTGCCAGTAGTCAGGGACTAGGGGGCGGTGAGCAGTTCTTC. Translated, it gives CASSQGLGGGEQFF.

The chain joins TRBV27 to TRBJ1-5; 7 positions match TRBD1. Germline V gene sequence: CDR1 MNHEY, CDR2 SMNVEV (reference sequence). The CDR3 is 18 amino acids. The ends lost 0 bases at V and 4 bases at J; junction bases unmatched: 12. The CDR3 sequence: CASSLSNVLGQINQPQHF. The CDR3 coding sequence is TGTGCCAGCAGTTTATCGAATGTCCTGGGACAGATTAATCAGCCCCAGCATTTT.

The V gene is TRBV5-8, the J gene TRBJ2-5, with TRBD2 matching 7 bases. J gave up 5 bases and V 0 bases, and 10 bases lay outside the gene matches. The CDR3 is 16 amino acids. Per the germline V gene, CDR1 is SGHTS and CDR2 is YDEGEE. The CDR3 here is CASSLGSVGGLETQYF. The CDR3 DNA is TGTGCCAGCAGCTTGGGTTCCGTGGGAGGGCTGGAGACCCAGTACTTC. The full variable domain, completed using reference TRBV5-8 and TRBJ2-5, is EAGVTQSPTHLIKTRGQQATLRCSPISGHTSVYWYQQALGLGLQFLLWYDEGEERNRGNFPPRFSGRQFPNYSSELNVNALELEDSALYLCASSLGSVGGLETQYFGPGTRLLVL.

The gene calls are TRBV2 and TRBJ1-5; D call uncertain. Germline V gives CDR1 SNHLY, CDR2 FYNNEI. V lost 4 bases and J lost 4, with 17 bases in between. The CDR3 is 16 residues long. The CDR3 DNA is TGTGCCAGCAGTGCCGCGGGTCCGTTACTAAATCAGCCCCAGCATTTT. This codes for CASSAAGPLLNQPQHF.

The genes are TRBV7-8 and TRBJ2-1; TRBD1 matches 8 bases. Per the germline V gene, CDR1 is SGHVS and CDR2 is FQNEAQ. The junction had 5 bases not matched to a gene; V was cut back by 5 bases and J by 8 bases. The CDR3 runs 13 residues. CDR3 in DNA: TGTGCCAGCAGCCCGAACAGGGGGGATGAGCAGTTCTTC. It codes for CASSPNRGDEQFF. Based on the CDR3 plus reference TRBV7-8 and TRBJ2-1, the full variable domain is GAGVSQSPRYKVAKRGQDVALRCDPISGHVSLFWYQQALGQGPEFLTYFQNEAQLDKSGLPSDRFFAERPEGSVSTLKIQRTQQEDSAVYLCASSPNRGDEQFFGPGTRLTVL.

CDR3: CASSLGWGETVYEQYF. The CDR3, as DNA: TGTGCCAGCAGTTTAGGATGGGGGGAGACAGTCTACGAGCAGTACTTC. The chain links TRBV28 to TRBJ2-7; tentative D call: TRBD2 (6 bases). V lost 2 bases and J lost 3, with 17 bases in between. This CDR3 has 16 amino acids. The germline V gene encodes CDR1 MDHEN and CDR2 SYDVKM.

The chain carries TRBV2 and TRBJ2-2; 11 bases line up with TRBD2. Trimming at V came to 6 bases and at J to 2 bases, leaving 5 bases not matched to a gene. CDR1 SNHLY and CDR2 FYNNEI come from the germline V gene. The CDR3 is 16 residues long. The CDR3 sequence: CASSETSGVNTGELFF. CDR3 nucleotide sequence: TGTGCCAGCAGCGAGACTAGCGGGGTTAACACCGGGGAGCTGTTTTTT.

V usage is TRBV18 and J usage is TRBJ2-5; 7 bases fit TRBD1. Unmatched junction bases numbered 7, after V lost 6 bases and J lost 6 bases. The CDR3 is 13 amino acids. Germline V gene data show CDR1 as KGHSH and CDR2 as LQKENI. This chain's CDR3 is CASSPDREKTQYF. The CDR3 nucleotides are TGTGCCAGCTCCCCCGACAGGGAAAAGACCCAGTACTTC.

This chain connects TRBV5-6 to TRBJ1-2, with 8 bases lining up with TRBD1. V shed 4 bases, J shed 8 bases, and the junction held 4 bases outside the gene matches. The germline V gene encodes CDR1 SGHDT and CDR2 YYEEEE. This CDR3 spans 12 amino acids. The CDR3 DNA reads as TGTGCCAGCAGCCTGGGGACAGGAGGCTACACCTTC. Residues: CASSLGTGGYTF.

The chain carries TRBV19 and TRBJ1-2; D unresolved. Germline loops: CDR1 LNHDA, CDR2 SQIVND (reference sequence). The CDR3 length is 14 residues. V lost 3 bases to trimming and J lost 4 bases, with 12 bases between them. The CDR3 here is CASSMAWAAYGYTF. CDR3 bases: TGTGCCAGTAGTATGGCATGGGCTGCCTATGGCTACACCTTC.

About this clone: Other DNA sequences in the same sample also yield this CDR3. The chain joins TRBV6-5 to TRBJ1-2; D unclear. The germline V gene has CDR1 MNHEY and CDR2 SVGAGI. The V end lost 0 bases, the J end lost 1 base, and 9 bases lay between the germline ends. This CDR3 is built from 15 residues. The CDR3 nucleotides read TGTGCCAGCAGTTACTCGACGGGAAGTAACTATGGCTACACCTTC. This encodes CASSYSTGSNYGYTF.

The chain combines TRBV7-9 with TRBJ2-1; no reliable D call. Germline CDR1 is SEHNR and CDR2 is FQNEAQ (reference sequence). Trimming left V 1 base short and J 6 bases short, with 7 bases between. This CDR3 region has 13 residues. Written as DNA, the CDR3 is TGTGCCAGCAGCTTAGGTTCCCTCAATGAGCAGTTCTTC. This gives the protein CASSLGSLNEQFF.

This clone came up a few times. At one boundary the junction diverges from the germline segment, which might be a read error. The V gene is TRBV12-3 or TRBV12-4, the J gene TRBJ1-5; 7 positions match TRBD1. The CDR3 length is 13 residues. The CDR3 spells CASSFTGDSAIDF. The CDR3 bases are TGTGCCAGCAGTTTTACGGGGGACAGTGCTATAGATTTT.

This clone was seen only once. The genes are TRBV18 and TRBJ2-1, with 7 nucleotides matching TRBD1. The CDR3 covers 17 residues. Germline loops: CDR1 KGHSH, CDR2 LQKENI. The V segment lost 2 bases and the J segment 0 bases; nucleotides outside the gene matches: 7. The CDR3 region has the DNA TGTGCCAGCTCACCAAACAGGGGCCTTAGCTCCTACAATGAGCAGTTCTTC. Translated, it gives CASSPNRGLSSYNEQFF.

The chain has TRBV5-1 and TRBJ1-1, with 7 bases lining up with TRBD1. Germline CDR1 reads SGHRS; CDR2 reads YFSETQ. This CDR3 has 15 amino acids. Trimming cost V 0 bases and J 4 bases; bases outside gene matches: 6. CDR3 nucleotide sequence: TGCGCCAGCAGCTTGGCGTTACAGGGGCCCACTGAAGCTTTCTTT. As protein: CASSLALQGPTEAFF.

The CDR3 nucleotides are TGTGCCAGCAGCCCAACATTAACTAGCGGGAGTAACGAGCAGTACTTC. It is translated as CASSPTLTSGSNEQYF. The J gene is TRBJ2-7, the V gene TRBV11-3, with TRBD2 identical over 11 bases. There are 16 residues in the CDR3. The trim removed 5 bases at V and 5 bases at J, leaving 11 bases unmatched. The germline CDR1 and CDR2 sequences are SGHNT and YENEEA.

The gene calls are TRBV27 and TRBJ2-1; 7 positions agree with TRBD2. This CDR3 contains 13 residues. With 5 bases clipped from V and 10 bases from J, the junction kept 8 bases outside the gene matches. In germline, CDR1 is MNHEY, CDR2 SMNVEV (reference sequence). The CDR3 DNA reads as TGTGCCAGCAGTCTCACTAGCGTCCTAGAGCAGTTCTTC. This encodes CASSLTSVLEQFF.

The rearrangement links TRBV27 to TRBJ2-7; 7 bases agree with TRBD1. The V and J ends lost 4 bases and 4 bases, in that order; junction bases with no gene match: 4. The CDR3 sequence is 13 residues long. Looked up from germline, CDR1 is MNHEY and CDR2 is SMNVEV (reference sequence). CDR3 loop: CASSYRGRYEQYF. DNA of the CDR3: TGTGCCAGCAGTTACAGGGGCCGGTACGAGCAGTACTTC.

V gene TRBV28 combines with J gene TRBJ1-5; no definite D call. The CDR3 is 12 residues long. Germline CDR1 MDHEN, CDR2 SYDVKM. The V end was cut by 8 bases, the J end by 1 base, with 6 bases between. The CDR3 bases are TGTGCCAGCTTTGTAAGCAATCAGCCCCAGCATTTT. This codes for CASFVSNQPQHF.

CDR3 in amino acids: CASLTGRAEAFF. For the CDR3, the DNA is TGTGCCAGCTTGACAGGGCGCGCTGAAGCTTTCTTT. V usage is TRBV12-3 or TRBV12-4 and J usage is TRBJ1-1, with 7 nucleotides matching TRBD1. The ends lost 8 bases at V and 6 bases at J; junction bases unmatched: 6. The CDR3 is made up of 12 amino acids.

The V and J genes are TRBV19 and TRBJ1-5; TRBD1 is a possible D gene (5 bases). The CDR3 is 16 amino acids. The V end lost 1 base, the J end lost 0 bases, and 10 bases lay between the germline ends. CDR1 and CDR2 (germline): LNHDA, SQIVND (reference sequence). CDR3 sequence (DNA): TGTGCCAGTAGTATAGTAAGGGGTGATAGCAATCAGCCCCAGCATTTT. This codes for CASSIVRGDSNQPQHF.

The chain combines TRBV7-2 with TRBJ1-1; D ambiguous. The V end lost 7 bases, the J end lost 1 base, and 13 bases lay between the germline ends. CDR3 length: 14 amino acids. Germline values: CDR1 SGHTA, CDR2 FQGNSA. This CDR3 reads CASTPTEKNTEAFF. CDR3 DNA sequence: TGTGCCAGCACCCCAACCGAGAAGAACACTGAAGCTTTCTTT. Variable domain in full (rest from reference TRBV7-2 and TRBJ1-1): GAGVSQSPSNKVTEKGKDVELRCDPISGHTALYWYRQSLGQGLEFLIYFQGNSAPDKSGLPSDRFSAERTGGSVSTLTIQRTQQEDSAVYLCASTPTEKNTEAFFGQGTRLTVV.

The chain couples TRBV19 to TRBJ1-1; D is uncertain. The germline V gene encodes CDR1 LNHDA and CDR2 SQIVND (reference sequence). The V end was cut by 5 bases, the J end by 0 bases, with 19 bases between. This CDR3 comprises 17 residues. The CDR3, as DNA: TGTGCCAGTAGTCCTTATTCAGGATCGACCGTGAACACTGAAGCTTTCTTT. It is translated as CASSPYSGSTVNTEAFF.

The rearrangement uses TRBV19 and TRBJ2-7, with D possibly matching TRBD1 (6 bases). From germline, CDR1 is LNHDA and CDR2 SQIVND (reference sequence). The ends were cut back, 4 bases at V and 0 bases at J, with 13 bases in the middle. The CDR3 consists of 15 residues. The CDR3 spells CASSTGQSNSYEQYF. CDR3 nucleotides: TGTGCCAGTAGTACTGGACAGTCTAACTCCTACGAGCAGTACTTC.

This chain joins TRBV30 and TRBJ2-2, with D maybe TRBD1 (6 bases). The germline V gene has CDR1 GTSNPN and CDR2 SVGIG (reference sequence). The germline V and J ends were trimmed by 1 base and 4 bases, with 13 bases remaining between them. The CDR3 is 15 amino acids. The CDR3 spells CAWSDKQGFTGELFF. CDR3 DNA: TGTGCCTGGAGTGATAAACAGGGATTCACCGGGGAGCTGTTTTTT.